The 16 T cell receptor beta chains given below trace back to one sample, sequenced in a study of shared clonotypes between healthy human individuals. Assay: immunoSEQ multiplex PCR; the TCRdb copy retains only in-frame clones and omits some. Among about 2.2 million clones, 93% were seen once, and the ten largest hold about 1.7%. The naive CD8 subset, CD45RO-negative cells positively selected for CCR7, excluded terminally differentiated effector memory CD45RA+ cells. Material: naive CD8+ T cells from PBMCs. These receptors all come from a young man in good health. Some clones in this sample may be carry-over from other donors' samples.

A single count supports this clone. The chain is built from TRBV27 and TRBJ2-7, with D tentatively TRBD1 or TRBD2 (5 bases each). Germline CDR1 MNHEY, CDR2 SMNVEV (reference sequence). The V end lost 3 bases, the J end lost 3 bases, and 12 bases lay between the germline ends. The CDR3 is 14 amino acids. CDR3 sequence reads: CASSFGDGGYEQYF. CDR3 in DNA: TGTGCCAGCAGTTTTGGGGACGGAGGCTACGAGCAGTACTTC.

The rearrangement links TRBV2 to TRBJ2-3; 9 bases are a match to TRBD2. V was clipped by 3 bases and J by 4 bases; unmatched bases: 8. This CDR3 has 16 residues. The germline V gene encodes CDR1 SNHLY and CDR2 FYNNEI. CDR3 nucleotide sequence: TGTGCCAGCAGTGATGTTAGCGGGAGCCCCCCAGATACGCAGTATTTT. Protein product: CASSDVSGSPPDTQYF.

The CDR3 spells CASSLEPKSSYEQYF. In nucleotides, the CDR3 is TGTGCCAGCAGTTTAGAACCGAAAAGCTCCTACGAGCAGTACTTC. This chain joins TRBV27 and TRBJ2-7; no firm D call. Germline CDR1 MNHEY, CDR2 SMNVEV (reference sequence). This CDR3 comprises 15 residues. V lost 2 bases, J lost 0 bases, and 11 bases lay in between.

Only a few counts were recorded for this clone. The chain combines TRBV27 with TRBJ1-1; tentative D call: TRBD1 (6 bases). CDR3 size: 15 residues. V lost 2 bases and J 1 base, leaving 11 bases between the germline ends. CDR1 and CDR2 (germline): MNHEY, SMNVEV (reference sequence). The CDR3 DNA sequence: TGTGCCAGCAGTTTAGGGGGGCGGAGGAACACTGAAGCTTTCTTT. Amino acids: CASSLGGRRNTEAFF.

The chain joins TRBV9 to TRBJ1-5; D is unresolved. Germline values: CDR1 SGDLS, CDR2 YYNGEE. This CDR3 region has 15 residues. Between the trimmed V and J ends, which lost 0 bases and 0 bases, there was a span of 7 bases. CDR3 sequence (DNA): TGTGCCAGCAGCGTAGCCCCGAATAGCAATCAGCCCCAGCATTTT. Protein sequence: CASSVAPNSNQPQHF.

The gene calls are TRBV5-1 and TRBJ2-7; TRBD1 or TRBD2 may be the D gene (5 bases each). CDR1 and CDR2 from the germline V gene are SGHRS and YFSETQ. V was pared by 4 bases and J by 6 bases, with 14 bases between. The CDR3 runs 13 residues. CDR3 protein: CASSPDRGTEQYF. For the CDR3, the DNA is TGCGCCAGCAGCCCAGACCGGGGCACCGAGCAGTACTTC.

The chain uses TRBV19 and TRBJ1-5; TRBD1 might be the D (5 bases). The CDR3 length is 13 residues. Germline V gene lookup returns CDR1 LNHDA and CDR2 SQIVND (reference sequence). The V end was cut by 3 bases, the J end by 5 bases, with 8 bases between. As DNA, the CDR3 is TGTGCCAGTAGTATGGCAGGGCATCAGCCCCAGCATTTT. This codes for CASSMAGHQPQHF. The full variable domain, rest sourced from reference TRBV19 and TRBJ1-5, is DGGITQSPKYLFRKEGQNVTLSCEQNLNHDAMYWYRQDPGQGLRLIYYSQIVNDFQKGDIAEGYSVSREKKESFPLTVTSAQKNPTAFYLCASSMAGHQPQHFGDGTRLSIL.

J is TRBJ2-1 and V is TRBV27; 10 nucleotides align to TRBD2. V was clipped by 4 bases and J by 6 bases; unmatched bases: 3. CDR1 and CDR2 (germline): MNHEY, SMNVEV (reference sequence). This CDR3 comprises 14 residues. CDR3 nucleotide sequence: TGTGCCAGCAGTTCCAGCGGGAGGGCCAATGAGCAGTTCTTC. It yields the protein CASSSSGRANEQFF.

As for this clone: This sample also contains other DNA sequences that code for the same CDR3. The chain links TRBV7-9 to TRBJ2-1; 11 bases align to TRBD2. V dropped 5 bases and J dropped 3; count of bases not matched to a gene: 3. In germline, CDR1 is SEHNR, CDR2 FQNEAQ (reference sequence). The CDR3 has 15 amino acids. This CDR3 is CASSLLAGDYNEQFF. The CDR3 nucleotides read TGTGCCAGCAGCCTACTAGCGGGAGACTACAATGAGCAGTTCTTC.

For the CDR3, the DNA is TGCGCCAGCAGCCAAGGACTAGCCCACAACAATGAGCAGTTCTTC. Its protein product is CASSQGLAHNNEQFF. J is TRBJ2-1 and V is TRBV4-3, with TRBD2 matching over 7 bases. The germline CDR1 and CDR2 sequences are LGHNA and YSLEER. The V segment lost 1 base and the J segment 5 bases; nucleotides outside the gene matches: 5. The CDR3 runs 15 residues.

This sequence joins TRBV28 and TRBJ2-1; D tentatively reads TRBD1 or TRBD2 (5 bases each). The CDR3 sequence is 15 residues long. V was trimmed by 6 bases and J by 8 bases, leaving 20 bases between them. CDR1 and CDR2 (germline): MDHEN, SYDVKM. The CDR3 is CASRLRDPSDDEQFF. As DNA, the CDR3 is TGTGCCAGCAGGCTGAGGGACCCCTCGGACGATGAGCAGTTCTTC.

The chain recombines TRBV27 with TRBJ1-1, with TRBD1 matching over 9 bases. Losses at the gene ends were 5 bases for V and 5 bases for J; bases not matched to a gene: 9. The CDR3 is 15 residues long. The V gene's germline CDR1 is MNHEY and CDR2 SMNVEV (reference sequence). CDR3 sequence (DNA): TGTGCCAGCAGTAGAACACAGGGGGCGAGAACTGAAGCTTTCTTT. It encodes CASSRTQGARTEAFF.

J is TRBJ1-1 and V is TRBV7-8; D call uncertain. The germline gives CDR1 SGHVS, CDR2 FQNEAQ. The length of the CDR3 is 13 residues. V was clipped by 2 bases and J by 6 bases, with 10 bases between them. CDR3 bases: TGTGCCAGCAGCTTACGTGCGCGGGCTGAAGCTTTCTTT. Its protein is CASSLRARAEAFF.

In DNA, the CDR3 is TGTGCCAGCAGCAAGGACAGGGGAGGCGCAGATACGCAGTATTTT. Its protein product is CASSKDRGGADTQYF. The chain links TRBV5-5 to TRBJ2-3, with 9 bases lining up with TRBD1. Germline V gives CDR1 SGHKS, CDR2 YYEKEE (reference sequence). V lost 4 bases and J lost 4; bases outside the gene matches: 7. This CDR3 has 15 residues. Drawing the rest from reference TRBV5-5 and TRBJ2-3, the complete variable domain is DAGVTQSPTHLIKTRGQQVTLRCSPISGHKSVSWYQQVLGQGPQFIFQYYEKEERGRGNFPDRFSARQFPNYSSELNVNALLLGDSALYLCASSKDRGGADTQYFGPGTRLTVL.

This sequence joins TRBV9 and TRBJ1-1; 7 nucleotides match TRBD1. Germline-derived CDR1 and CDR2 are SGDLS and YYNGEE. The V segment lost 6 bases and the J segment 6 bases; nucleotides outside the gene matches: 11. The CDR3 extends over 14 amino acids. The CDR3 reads CASNPTGSTAEAFF. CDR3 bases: TGTGCCAGCAACCCGACAGGGTCGACCGCTGAAGCTTTCTTT.

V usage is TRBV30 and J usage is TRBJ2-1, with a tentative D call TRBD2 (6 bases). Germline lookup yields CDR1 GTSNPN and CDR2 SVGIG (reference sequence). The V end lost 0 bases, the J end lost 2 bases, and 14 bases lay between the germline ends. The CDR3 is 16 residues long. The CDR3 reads CAWSVRGTRPYNEQFF. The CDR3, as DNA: TGTGCCTGGAGTGTACGGGGGACGCGACCCTACAATGAGCAGTTCTTC.